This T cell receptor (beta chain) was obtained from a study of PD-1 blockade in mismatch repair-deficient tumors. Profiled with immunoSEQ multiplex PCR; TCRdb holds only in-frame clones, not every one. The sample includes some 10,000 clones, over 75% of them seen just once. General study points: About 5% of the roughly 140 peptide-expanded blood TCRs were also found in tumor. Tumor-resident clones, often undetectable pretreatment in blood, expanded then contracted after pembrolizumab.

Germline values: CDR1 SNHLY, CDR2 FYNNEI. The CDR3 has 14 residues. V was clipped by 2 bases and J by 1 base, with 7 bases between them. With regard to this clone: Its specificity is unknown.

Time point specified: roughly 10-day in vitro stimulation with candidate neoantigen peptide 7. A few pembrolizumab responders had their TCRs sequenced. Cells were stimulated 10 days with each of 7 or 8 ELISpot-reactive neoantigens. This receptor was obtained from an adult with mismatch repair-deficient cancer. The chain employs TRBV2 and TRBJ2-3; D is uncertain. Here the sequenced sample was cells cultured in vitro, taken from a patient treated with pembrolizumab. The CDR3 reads CASSERPGTDTQYF. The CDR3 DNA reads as TGTGCCAGCAGTGAAAGGCCTGGCACAGATACGCAGTATTTT.